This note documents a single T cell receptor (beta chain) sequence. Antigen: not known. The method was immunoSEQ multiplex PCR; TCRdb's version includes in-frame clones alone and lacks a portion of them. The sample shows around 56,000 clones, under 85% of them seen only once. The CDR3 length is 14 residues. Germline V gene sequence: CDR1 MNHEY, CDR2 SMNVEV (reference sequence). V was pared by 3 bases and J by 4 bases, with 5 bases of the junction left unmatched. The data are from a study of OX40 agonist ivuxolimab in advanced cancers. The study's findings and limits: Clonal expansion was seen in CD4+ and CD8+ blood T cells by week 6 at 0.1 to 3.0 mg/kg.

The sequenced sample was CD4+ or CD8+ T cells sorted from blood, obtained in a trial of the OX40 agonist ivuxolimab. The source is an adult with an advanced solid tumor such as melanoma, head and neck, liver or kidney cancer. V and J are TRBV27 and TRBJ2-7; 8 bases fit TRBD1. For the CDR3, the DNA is TGTGCCAGCAGTTTTGGCAGGGGGCCTTACGAGCAGTACTTC. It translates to CASSFGRGPYEQYF.